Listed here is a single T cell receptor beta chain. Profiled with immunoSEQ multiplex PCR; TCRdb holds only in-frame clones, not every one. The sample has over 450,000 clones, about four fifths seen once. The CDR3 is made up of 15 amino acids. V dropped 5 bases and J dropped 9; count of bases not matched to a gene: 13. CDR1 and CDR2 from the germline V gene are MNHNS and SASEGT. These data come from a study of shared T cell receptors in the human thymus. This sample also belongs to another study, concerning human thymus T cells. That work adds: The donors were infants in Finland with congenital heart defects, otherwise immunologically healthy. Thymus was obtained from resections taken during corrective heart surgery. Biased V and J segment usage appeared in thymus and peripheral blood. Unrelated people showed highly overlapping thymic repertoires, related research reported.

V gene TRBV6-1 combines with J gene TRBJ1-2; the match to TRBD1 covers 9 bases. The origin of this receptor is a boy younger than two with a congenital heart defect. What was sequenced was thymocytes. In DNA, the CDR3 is TGTGCCAGCAGTACCCGGGACAGGGATTCTGAGAGCTACACCTTC. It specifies CASSTRDRDSESYTF.